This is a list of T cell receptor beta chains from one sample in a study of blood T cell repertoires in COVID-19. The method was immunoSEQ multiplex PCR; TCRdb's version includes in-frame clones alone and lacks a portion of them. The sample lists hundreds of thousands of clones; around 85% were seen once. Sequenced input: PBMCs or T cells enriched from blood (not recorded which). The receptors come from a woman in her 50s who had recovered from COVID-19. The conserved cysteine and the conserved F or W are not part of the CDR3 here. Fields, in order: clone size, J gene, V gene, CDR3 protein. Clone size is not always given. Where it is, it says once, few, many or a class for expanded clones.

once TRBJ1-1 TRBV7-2 ASSLLTGGVGTEAF
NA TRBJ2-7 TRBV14 ASSQGGLHYEQY
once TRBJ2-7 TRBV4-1 ASSQVTESPFVREQY
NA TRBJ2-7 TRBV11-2 ASSPSSGQSSYEQY
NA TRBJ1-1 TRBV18 ASSSQQREADTEAF
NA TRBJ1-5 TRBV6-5 ASRKNRGQPQH
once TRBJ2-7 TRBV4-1 ASSQVIVNKQY
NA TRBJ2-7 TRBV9 ASSVGATGGSYEQY
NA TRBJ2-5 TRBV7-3 ASSPGLAGPETQY
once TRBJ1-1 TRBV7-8 ASSSQVRRGTEAF